Reported below is one TCR beta chain. V trimming: 5 bases; J trimming: 8 bases; junction bases outside the gene matches: 8. This CDR3 is built from 14 residues. Germline V gives CDR1 SEHNR, CDR2 FQNEAQ (reference sequence). The data belong to a study of blood T cell repertoires in COVID-19. Study-level information: COVID-19 samples collected from the United States, Italy and Spain covered acute and convalescent phases.

This table comes from immunoSEQ multiplex PCR, and its TCRdb copy is limited to in-frame clones, with some not included. The data contain around 93,000 clones, more than 75% of them singletons. The chain carries TRBV7-9 and TRBJ2-1; 8 bases are a match to TRBD1. This receptor was identified in a human donor in a cohort sampled during active COVID-19. The sequenced sample was peripheral blood. The CDR3 region has the DNA TGTGCCAGCAGCCCGGACAGGGTCTTCTATGAGCAGTTCTTC. Its translation is CASSPDRVFYEQFF.